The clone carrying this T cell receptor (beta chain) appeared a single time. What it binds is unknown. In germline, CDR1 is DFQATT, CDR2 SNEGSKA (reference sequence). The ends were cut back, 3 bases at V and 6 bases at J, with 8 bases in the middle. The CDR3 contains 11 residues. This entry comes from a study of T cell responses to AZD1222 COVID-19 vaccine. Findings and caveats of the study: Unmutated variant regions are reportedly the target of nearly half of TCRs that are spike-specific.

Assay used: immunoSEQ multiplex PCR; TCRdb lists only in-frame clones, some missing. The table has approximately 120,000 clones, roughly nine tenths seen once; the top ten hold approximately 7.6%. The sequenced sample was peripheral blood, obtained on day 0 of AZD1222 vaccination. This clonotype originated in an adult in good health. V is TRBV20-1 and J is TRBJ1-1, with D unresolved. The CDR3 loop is CSASPQAEAFF. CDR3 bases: TGCAGTGCTAGCCCTCAGGCTGAAGCTTTCTTT.